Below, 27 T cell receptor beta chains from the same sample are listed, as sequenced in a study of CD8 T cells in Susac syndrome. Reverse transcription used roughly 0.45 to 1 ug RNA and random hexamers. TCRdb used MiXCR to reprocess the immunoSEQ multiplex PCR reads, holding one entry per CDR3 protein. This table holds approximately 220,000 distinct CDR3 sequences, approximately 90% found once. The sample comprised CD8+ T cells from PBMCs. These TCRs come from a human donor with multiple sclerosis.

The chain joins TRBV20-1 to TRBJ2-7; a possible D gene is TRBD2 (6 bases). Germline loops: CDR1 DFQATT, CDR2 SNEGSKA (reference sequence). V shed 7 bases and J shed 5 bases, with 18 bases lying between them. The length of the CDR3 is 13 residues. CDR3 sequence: CSVPGEGLNEQYF. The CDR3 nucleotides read TGCAGTGTCCCGGGAGAAGGCTTGAACGAGCAGTACTTC.

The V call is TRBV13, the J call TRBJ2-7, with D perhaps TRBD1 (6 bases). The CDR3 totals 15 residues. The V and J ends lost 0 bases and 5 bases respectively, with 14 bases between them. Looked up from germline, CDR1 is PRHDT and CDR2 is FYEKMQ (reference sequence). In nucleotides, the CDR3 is TGTGCCAGCAGCTTAGGCCGGCAGGGGACCCACGAGCAGTACTTC. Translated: CASSLGRQGTHEQYF.

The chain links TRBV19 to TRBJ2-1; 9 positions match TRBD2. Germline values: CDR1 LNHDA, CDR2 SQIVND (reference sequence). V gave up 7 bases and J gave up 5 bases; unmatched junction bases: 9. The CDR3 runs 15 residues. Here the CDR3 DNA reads TGTGCCAGTATCCATCCGGCTAGCGGGGACAATGAGCAGTTCTTC. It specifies CASIHPASGDNEQFF.

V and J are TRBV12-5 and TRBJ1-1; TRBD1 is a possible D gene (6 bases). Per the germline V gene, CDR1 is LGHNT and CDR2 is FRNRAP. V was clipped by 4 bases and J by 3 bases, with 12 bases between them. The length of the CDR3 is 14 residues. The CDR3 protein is CASGSDSLYTEAFF. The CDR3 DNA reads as TGTGCTAGTGGTTCGGACAGTTTGTACACTGAAGCTTTCTTT.

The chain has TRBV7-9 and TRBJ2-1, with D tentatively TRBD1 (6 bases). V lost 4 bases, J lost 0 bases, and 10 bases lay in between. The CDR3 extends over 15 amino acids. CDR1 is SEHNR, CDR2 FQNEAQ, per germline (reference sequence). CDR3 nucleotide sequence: TGTGCCAGCAGCTCCACAGGGAGCTCCTACAATGAGCAGTTCTTC. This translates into CASSSTGSSYNEQFF.

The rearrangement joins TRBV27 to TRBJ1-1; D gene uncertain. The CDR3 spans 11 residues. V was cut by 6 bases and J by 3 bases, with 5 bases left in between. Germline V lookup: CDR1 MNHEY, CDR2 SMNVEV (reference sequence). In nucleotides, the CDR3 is TGTGCCAGCAGGCTCCACACTGAAGCTTTCTTT. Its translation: CASRLHTEAFF.

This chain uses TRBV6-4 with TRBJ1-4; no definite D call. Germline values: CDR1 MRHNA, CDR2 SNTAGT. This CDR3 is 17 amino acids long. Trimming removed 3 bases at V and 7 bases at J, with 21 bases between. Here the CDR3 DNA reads TGTGCCAGCAGTGATACTCTGGCGAGATCCGCAAGTGAAAAACTGTTTTTT. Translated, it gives CASSDTLARSASEKLFF.

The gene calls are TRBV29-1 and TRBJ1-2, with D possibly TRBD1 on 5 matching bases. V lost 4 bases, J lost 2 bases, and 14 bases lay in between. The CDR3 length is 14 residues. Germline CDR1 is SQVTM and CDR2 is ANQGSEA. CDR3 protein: CSVVAGFGNYGYTF. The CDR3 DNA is TGCAGCGTTGTAGCAGGGTTTGGGAACTATGGCTACACCTTC.

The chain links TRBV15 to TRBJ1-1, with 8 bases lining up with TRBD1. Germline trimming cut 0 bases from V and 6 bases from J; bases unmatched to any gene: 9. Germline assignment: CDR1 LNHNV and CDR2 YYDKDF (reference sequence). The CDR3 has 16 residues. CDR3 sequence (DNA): TGTGCCACCAGCAGAGAAAGGGCAGGGGGCGGTTCTGAAGCTTTCTTT. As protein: CATSRERAGGGSEAFF.

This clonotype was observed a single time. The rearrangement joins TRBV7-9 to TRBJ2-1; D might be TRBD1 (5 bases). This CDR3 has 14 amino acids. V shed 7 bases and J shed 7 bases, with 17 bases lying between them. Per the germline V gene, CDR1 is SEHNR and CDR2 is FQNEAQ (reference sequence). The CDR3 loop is CASTDGRADNEQFF. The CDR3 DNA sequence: TGTGCCAGCACTGACGGCAGGGCCGATAATGAGCAGTTCTTC.

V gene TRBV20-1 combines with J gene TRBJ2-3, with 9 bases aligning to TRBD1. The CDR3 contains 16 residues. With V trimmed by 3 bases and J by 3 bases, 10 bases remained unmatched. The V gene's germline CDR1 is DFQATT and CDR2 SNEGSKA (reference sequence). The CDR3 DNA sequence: TGCAGTGCTAGGGAACAGGGGGCGCTCATTACAGATACGCAGTATTTT. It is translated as CSAREQGALITDTQYF.

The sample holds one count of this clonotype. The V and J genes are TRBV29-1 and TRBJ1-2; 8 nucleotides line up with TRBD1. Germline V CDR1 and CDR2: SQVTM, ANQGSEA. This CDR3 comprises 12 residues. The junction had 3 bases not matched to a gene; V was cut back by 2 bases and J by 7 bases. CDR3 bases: TGCAGCGTTGAACCGACAGGGGCTGGCTACACCTTC. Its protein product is CSVEPTGAGYTF.

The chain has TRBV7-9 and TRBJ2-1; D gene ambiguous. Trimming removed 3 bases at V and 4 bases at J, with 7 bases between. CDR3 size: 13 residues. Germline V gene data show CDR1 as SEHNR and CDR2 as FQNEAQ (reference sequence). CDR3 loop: CASSFSVYNEQFF. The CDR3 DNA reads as TGTGCCAGCAGCTTCTCGGTGTACAATGAGCAGTTCTTC.

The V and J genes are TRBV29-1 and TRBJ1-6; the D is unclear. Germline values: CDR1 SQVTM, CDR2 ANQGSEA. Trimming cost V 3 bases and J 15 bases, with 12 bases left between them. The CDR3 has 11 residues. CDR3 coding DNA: TGCAGCGTTGATTCCGGGTCCGGCCTCCACTTT. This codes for CSVDSGSGLHF.

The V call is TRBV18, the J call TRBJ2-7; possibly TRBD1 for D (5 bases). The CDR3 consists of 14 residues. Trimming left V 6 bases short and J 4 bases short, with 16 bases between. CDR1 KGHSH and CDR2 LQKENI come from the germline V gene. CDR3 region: CASSDMGPFYEQYF. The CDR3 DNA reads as TGTGCCAGCTCCGACATGGGGCCGTTTTACGAGCAGTACTTC.

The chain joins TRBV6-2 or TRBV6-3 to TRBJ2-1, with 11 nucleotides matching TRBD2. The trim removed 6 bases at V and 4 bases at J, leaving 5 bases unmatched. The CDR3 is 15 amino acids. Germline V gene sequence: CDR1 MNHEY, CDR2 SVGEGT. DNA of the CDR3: TGTGCCAGCAGAGACCCTAGCGGGGGGTACAATGAGCAGTTCTTC. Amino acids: CASRDPSGGYNEQFF.

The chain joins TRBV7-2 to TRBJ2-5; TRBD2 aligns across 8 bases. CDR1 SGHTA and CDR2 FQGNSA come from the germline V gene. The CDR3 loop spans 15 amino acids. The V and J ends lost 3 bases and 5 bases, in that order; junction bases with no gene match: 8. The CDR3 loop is CASSFEATGGETQYF. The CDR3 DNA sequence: TGTGCCAGCAGCTTCGAGGCCACGGGGGGGGAGACCCAGTACTTC.

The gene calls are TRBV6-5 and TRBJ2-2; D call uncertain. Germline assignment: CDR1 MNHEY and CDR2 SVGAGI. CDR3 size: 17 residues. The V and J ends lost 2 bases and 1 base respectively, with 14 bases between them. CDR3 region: CASSYATARWNTGELFF. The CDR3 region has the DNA TGTGCCAGCAGTTACGCCACGGCCCGCTGGAACACCGGGGAGCTGTTTTTT.

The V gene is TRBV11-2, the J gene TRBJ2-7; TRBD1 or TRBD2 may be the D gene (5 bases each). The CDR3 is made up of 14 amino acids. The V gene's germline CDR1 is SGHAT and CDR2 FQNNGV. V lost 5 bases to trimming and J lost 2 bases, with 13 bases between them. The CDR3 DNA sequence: TGTGCCAGCAGCGGGACGACCACCCCCTACGAGCAGTACTTC. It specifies CASSGTTTPYEQYF.

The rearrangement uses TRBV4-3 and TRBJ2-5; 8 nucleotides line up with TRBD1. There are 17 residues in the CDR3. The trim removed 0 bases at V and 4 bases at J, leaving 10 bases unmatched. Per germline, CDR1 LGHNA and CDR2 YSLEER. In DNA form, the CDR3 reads TGCGCCAGCAGCCAAGATAGTCAGGGGGCGGTCGTAGAGACCCAGTACTTC. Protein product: CASSQDSQGAVVETQYF.

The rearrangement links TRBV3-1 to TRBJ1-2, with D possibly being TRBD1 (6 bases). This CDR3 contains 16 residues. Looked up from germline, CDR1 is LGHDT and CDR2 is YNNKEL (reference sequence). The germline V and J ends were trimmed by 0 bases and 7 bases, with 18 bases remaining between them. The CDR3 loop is CASSQDRGLRLTGYTF. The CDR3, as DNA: TGTGCCAGCAGCCAAGACAGGGGTCTCCGTCTGACTGGCTACACCTTC.

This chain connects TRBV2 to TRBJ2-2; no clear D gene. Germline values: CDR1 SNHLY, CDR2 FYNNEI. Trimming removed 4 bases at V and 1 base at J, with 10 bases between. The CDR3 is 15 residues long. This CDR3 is CASSAPTVNTGELFF. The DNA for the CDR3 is TGTGCCAGCAGTGCCCCTACAGTGAACACCGGGGAGCTGTTTTTT.

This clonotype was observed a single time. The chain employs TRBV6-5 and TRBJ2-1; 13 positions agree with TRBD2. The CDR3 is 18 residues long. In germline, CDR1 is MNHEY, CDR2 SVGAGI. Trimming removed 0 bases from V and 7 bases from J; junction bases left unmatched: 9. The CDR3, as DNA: TGTGCCAGCAGTTACTCGTCCCCAGGGACTAGCGGGAATAATGAGCAGTTCTTC. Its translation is CASSYSSPGTSGNNEQFF.

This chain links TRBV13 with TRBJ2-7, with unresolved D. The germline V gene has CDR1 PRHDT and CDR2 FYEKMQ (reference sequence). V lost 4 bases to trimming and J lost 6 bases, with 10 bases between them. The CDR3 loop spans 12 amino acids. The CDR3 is CASSSRTSEQYF. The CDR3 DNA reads TGTGCCAGCAGCTCGCGGACCAGCGAGCAGTACTTC.

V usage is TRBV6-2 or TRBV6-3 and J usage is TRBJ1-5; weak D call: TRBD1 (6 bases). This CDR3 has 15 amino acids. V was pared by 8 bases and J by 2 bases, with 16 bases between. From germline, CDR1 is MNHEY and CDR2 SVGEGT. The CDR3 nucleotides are TGTGCCAGCCGCACAGGGCATAGCGGCAATCAGCCCCAGCATTTT. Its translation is CASRTGHSGNQPQHF.

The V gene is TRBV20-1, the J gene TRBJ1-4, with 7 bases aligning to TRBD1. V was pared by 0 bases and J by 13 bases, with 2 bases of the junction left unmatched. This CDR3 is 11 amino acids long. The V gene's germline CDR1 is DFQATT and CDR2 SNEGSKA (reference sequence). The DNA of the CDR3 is TGCAGTGCTAGAGAGAAGGGGGCACTGTTTTTT. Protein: CSAREKGALFF.

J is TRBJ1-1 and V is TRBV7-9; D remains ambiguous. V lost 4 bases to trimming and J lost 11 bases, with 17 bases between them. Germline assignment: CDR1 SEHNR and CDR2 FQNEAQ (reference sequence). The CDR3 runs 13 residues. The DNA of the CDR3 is TGTGCCAGCAGCTCCGGACGGACCGGAGGGGCTTTCTTT. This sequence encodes CASSSGRTGGAFF.